Listed here are 26 T cell receptor beta chains from one sample, sequenced in a study of cytotoxic CD8 clonotypes in ibrutinib-treated CLL. The repertoire was sequenced with immunoSEQ multiplex PCR; TCRdb's copy has only in-frame clones and lacks some. The sample has under 50,000 clones, 65% to 70% seen once. This sample comprised PBMCs, obtained at disease progression, from a patient treated with ibrutinib. The receptors stem from a human donor with chronic lymphocytic leukemia.

V gene TRBV29-1 combines with J gene TRBJ1-2; 7 nucleotides line up with TRBD1. The CDR3 spans 13 residues. The J segment lost 1 base and the V segment lost 4 bases, leaving 3 bases of the junction unmatched. Germline V gives CDR1 SQVTM, CDR2 ANQGSEA. CDR3 loop: CSVAQGSNYGYTF. The CDR3 nucleotides are TGCAGCGTTGCACAGGGGAGTAACTATGGCTACACCTTC.

This clone was counted only a few times. The chain is built from TRBV7-6 and TRBJ2-2; 7 bases are a match to TRBD2. With V trimmed by 0 bases and J by 8 bases, 12 bases remained unmatched. This CDR3 is built from 17 residues. Germline CDR1 reads SGHVS; CDR2 reads FNYEAQ. Written as DNA, the CDR3 is TGTGCCAGCAGCTTAGCCATGTTTGGCGGGGGTAAAGGGGAGCTGTTTTTT. This encodes CASSLAMFGGGKGELFF.

The gene calls are TRBV19 and TRBJ1-5; no reliable D call. From germline, CDR1 is LNHDA and CDR2 SQIVND (reference sequence). The germline V and J ends were trimmed by 9 bases and 0 bases, with 9 bases remaining between them. The CDR3 is 13 residues long. Here the CDR3 DNA reads TGTGCCAGCGATCGAGGTAGCAATCAGCCCCAGCATTTT. It is translated as CASDRGSNQPQHF.

The rearrangement links TRBV15 to TRBJ2-7; D call uncertain. Germline lookup yields CDR1 LNHNV and CDR2 YYDKDF (reference sequence). The CDR3 sequence is 16 residues long. Deletions cut 7 bases from V and 4 bases from J, with 23 bases between. CDR3 in amino acids: CATTPETTWNGYEQYF. The CDR3 DNA is TGTGCCACCACCCCCGAAACGACGTGGAACGGGTACGAGCAGTACTTC.

Only a few counts were recorded for this clone. The chain links TRBV2 to TRBJ2-1; 9 bases agree with TRBD2. The CDR3 loop spans 11 amino acids. The ends lost 8 bases at V and 16 bases at J; junction bases unmatched: 9. Germline CDR1 reads SNHLY; CDR2 reads FYNNEI. The CDR3 region is CASGTGLAYFF. CDR3 coding DNA: TGTGCCAGCGGTACGGGACTAGCTTACTTCTTC.

The chain recombines TRBV11-3 with TRBJ2-7; D gene unclear. Germline CDR1 reads SGHNT; CDR2 reads YENEEA. V was cut by 1 base and J by 3 bases, with 13 bases left in between. This CDR3 region has 15 residues. The CDR3 DNA reads TGTGCCAGCAGCTTAGCCTTGGAGTGGCACTACGAGCAGTACTTC. Translation: CASSLALEWHYEQYF.

This clone has only a few counts. The chain couples TRBV15 to TRBJ1-2; 10 bases fit TRBD1. The length of the CDR3 is 14 residues. The junction had 2 bases not matched to a gene; V was cut back by 3 bases and J by 4 bases. Germline CDR1 and CDR2: LNHNV and YYDKDF (reference sequence). CDR3 DNA sequence: TGTGCCACCAGCAGGGACAGGGGGTCCTATGGCTACACCTTC. Its translation: CATSRDRGSYGYTF.

The chain recombines TRBV7-3 with TRBJ2-1; D is unresolved. The CDR3 sequence is 13 residues long. Deletions cut 1 base from V and 5 bases from J, with 6 bases between. Germline CDR1 reads SGHTA; CDR2 reads FQGTGA. DNA of the CDR3: TGTGCCAGCAGCTTAAGTCAGGACAATGAGCAGTTCTTC. It yields the protein CASSLSQDNEQFF. The variable domain in full, with the rest retrieved from reference TRBV7-3 and TRBJ2-1, is GAGVSQTPSNKVTEKGKYVELRCDPISGHTALYWYRQSLGQGPEFLIYFQGTGAADDSGLPNDRFFAVRPEGSVSTLKIQRTERGDSAVYLCASSLSQDNEQFFGPGTRLTVL.

The chain employs TRBV5-1 and TRBJ2-1, with a possible D match to TRBD2 (6 bases). The germline CDR1 and CDR2 sequences are SGHRS and YFSETQ. This CDR3 region has 17 residues. The V end was cut by 4 bases, the J end by 0 bases, with 17 bases between. CDR3 bases: TGCGCCAGCAGCCTGACCCGGGCGGGAAGCTCCTACAATGAGCAGTTCTTC. Its protein is CASSLTRAGSSYNEQFF. Drawing the rest from reference TRBV5-1 and TRBJ2-1, the complete variable domain is KAGVTQTPRYLIKTRGQQVTLSCSPISGHRSVSWYQQTPGQGLQFLFEYFSETQRNKGNFPGRFSGRQFSNSRSEMNVSTLELGDSALYLCASSLTRAGSSYNEQFFGPGTRLTVL.

The chain joins TRBV6-5 to TRBJ2-1; 11 bases map to TRBD2. From germline, CDR1 is MNHEY and CDR2 SVGAGI. V was clipped by 4 bases and J by 9 bases; unmatched bases: 11. The length of the CDR3 is 16 residues. The CDR3 is CASSSRGSGRALEQFF. As DNA, the CDR3 is TGTGCCAGCAGTTCCCGGGGTAGCGGGAGGGCACTTGAGCAGTTCTTC.

The genes are TRBV11-3 and TRBJ2-7; the D gene is possibly TRBD1 (5 bases). Between the trimmed V and J ends, which lost 6 bases and 6 bases, there was a span of 12 bases. CDR1 is SGHNT, CDR2 YENEEA, per germline. The CDR3 sequence is 12 residues long. The DNA of the CDR3 is TGTGCCAGCAGACAGGTATGGGGCGAGCAGTACTTC. It encodes CASRQVWGEQYF.

The chain combines TRBV28 with TRBJ1-2, with 7 nucleotides matching TRBD1. J lost 1 base, V lost 5 bases, and 4 bases had no gene match. There are 14 residues in the CDR3. CDR1 MDHEN and CDR2 SYDVKM come from the germline V gene. CDR3 sequence: CASSAYRGNYGYTF. For the CDR3, the DNA is TGTGCCAGCAGTGCCTACAGGGGTAACTATGGCTACACCTTC.

The chain links TRBV7-3 to TRBJ2-7; 12 positions agree with TRBD2. CDR3 length: 15 amino acids. The J segment lost 4 bases and the V segment lost 5 bases, leaving 6 bases of the junction unmatched. Per germline, CDR1 SGHTA and CDR2 FQGTGA. CDR3 nucleotides: TGTGCCAGCAGCCAGACTAGCGGGAGTCAATACGAGCAGTACTTC. This gives the protein CASSQTSGSQYEQYF.

In its sample, this clone was seen a few times. The chain has TRBV19 and TRBJ1-5; TRBD1 aligns across 7 bases. The CDR3 length is 15 residues. Germline V lookup: CDR1 LNHDA, CDR2 SQIVND (reference sequence). With 3 bases clipped from V and 4 bases from J, the junction kept 6 bases outside the gene matches. The CDR3 loop reads CASSMGTAGNQPQHF. The CDR3 DNA reads as TGTGCCAGTAGTATGGGGACAGCAGGGAATCAGCCCCAGCATTTT.

This clone has only a few counts. The rearrangement joins TRBV19 to TRBJ2-1; 8 nucleotides agree with TRBD2. Germline-derived CDR1 and CDR2 are LNHDA and SQIVND (reference sequence). With V trimmed by 6 bases and J by 9 bases, 10 bases remained unmatched. CDR3 length equals 14 residues. CDR3 nucleotide sequence: TGTGCCAGTAGGCCCACCGGGACTAGTTTTGAGCAGTTCTTC. This sequence encodes CASRPTGTSFEQFF.

This sequence joins TRBV4-1 and TRBJ1-5; D is ambiguous. The ends were cut back, 0 bases at V and 0 bases at J, with 6 bases in the middle. The CDR3 contains 15 residues. The germline V gene has CDR1 MGHRA and CDR2 YSYEKL. For the CDR3, the DNA is TGCGCCAGCAGCCAAGAGGTTTATAGCAATCAGCCCCAGCATTTT. Translation: CASSQEVYSNQPQHF.

This chain uses TRBV27 with TRBJ2-3; D is perhaps TRBD2 (6 bases). This CDR3 has 14 residues. V lost 6 bases, J lost 6 bases, and 16 bases lay in between. Germline V gives CDR1 MNHEY, CDR2 SMNVEV (reference sequence). CDR3: CASRPREWVDTQYF. The CDR3 DNA is TGTGCCAGCAGACCCCGGGAGTGGGTTGATACGCAGTATTTT.

V gene TRBV29-1 combines with J gene TRBJ2-2, with 9 bases matching TRBD1. The germline V gene has CDR1 SQVTM and CDR2 ANQGSEA. This CDR3 is 16 amino acids long. V shed 2 bases, J shed 6 bases, and the junction held 10 bases outside the gene matches. The CDR3 nucleotides read TGCAGCGTTGAACGGGAATCGACAGGGGGTCCCGGGGAGCTGTTTTTT. Its translation: CSVERESTGGPGELFF.

A few counts support this clone. The V and J genes are TRBV4-1 and TRBJ2-1; the match to TRBD2 covers 8 bases. This CDR3 comprises 14 residues. The germline V gene encodes CDR1 MGHRA and CDR2 YSYEKL. V lost 4 bases and J lost 7; bases outside the gene matches: 6. CDR3 amino acids: CASSLERLANEQFF. For the CDR3, the DNA is TGCGCCAGCAGCCTAGAAAGACTAGCGAATGAGCAGTTCTTC.

This clone was observed a few times. The chain is built from TRBV4-1 and TRBJ1-4; no clear D. The CDR3 is 17 residues long. Trimming cost V 0 bases and J 0 bases, with 11 bases left between them. Germline-derived CDR1 and CDR2 are MGHRA and YSYEKL. The CDR3 coding sequence is TGCGCCAGCAGCCAAGAGGGCACTTTCGCAACTAATGAAAAACTGTTTTTT. Protein sequence: CASSQEGTFATNEKLFF.

The V and J genes are TRBV11-1 and TRBJ2-5, with TRBD1 as a possible D gene (7 bases). CDR3 size: 12 residues. The V gene lost 10 bases and the J gene lost 5 bases, with 14 bases spanning the gap. Per the germline V gene, CDR1 is SGHAT and CDR2 is FQDESV (reference sequence). CDR3 coding DNA: TGTGCCACCGGAGGGGGCATCGAGACCCAGTACTTC. This encodes CATGGGIETQYF.

The CDR3 bases are TGCGCCAGCAGCTTGGGGACTAGCGGGAGGGTTACAAATACGCAGTATTTT. As protein: CASSLGTSGRVTNTQYF. The chain carries TRBV5-1 and TRBJ2-3; the match to TRBD2 covers 15 bases. V lost 0 bases to trimming and J lost 7 bases; unmatched junction nucleotides: 6. The germline gives CDR1 SGHRS, CDR2 YFSETQ. The CDR3 contains 17 residues.

The V gene is TRBV12-2, the J gene TRBJ1-4. TRBV12-2 is shown as a pseudogene. The CDR3 has 16 amino acids. CDR3 residues: CASRLSPGLRNEKLFF. CDR3 nucleotide sequence: TGTGCAAGTCGCTTATCGCCCGGGCTGCGTAATGAAAAACTGTTTTTT.

This clone was detected a few times. The chain carries TRBV19 and TRBJ1-1; tentatively, D is TRBD1 (6 bases). The germline gives CDR1 LNHDA, CDR2 SQIVND (reference sequence). V gave up 1 base and J gave up 5 bases, with 14 bases separating them. The CDR3 is made up of 15 amino acids. As DNA, the CDR3 is TGTGCCAGTAGTATAGTCCCAGGGGTGCCGACTGAAGCTTTCTTT. It codes for CASSIVPGVPTEAFF.

The V call is TRBV10-2, the J call TRBJ1-4; no clear D. Trimming removed 1 base from V and 0 bases from J, with 6 bases in between. CDR3 length: 15 amino acids. Germline CDR1 reads WSHSY; CDR2 reads SAAADI. CDR3 sequence reads: CASSEFRATNEKLFF. The CDR3 DNA reads as TGCGCCAGCAGTGAGTTCCGGGCAACTAATGAAAAACTGTTTTTT.

The V and J genes are TRBV6-5 and TRBJ2-2, with unresolved D. There are 16 residues in the CDR3. V lost 0 bases to trimming and J lost 6 bases, with 14 bases between them. Germline values: CDR1 MNHEY, CDR2 SVGAGI. CDR3 DNA sequence: TGTGCCAGCAGTTACTCGCGGCTAGTAAGTTCCGGGGAGCTGTTTTTT. Encoded protein: CASSYSRLVSSGELFF.